The T cell receptor (beta chain) described here comes from a study of cytomegalovirus exposure and HLA in healthy donors. PCR used 60 Vbeta primers and 13 Jbeta primers. Only in-frame clones appear in the TCRdb table, and some are missing; sequencing was by immunoSEQ multiplex PCR. The sample shows about 150,000 clones, roughly 77% of them seen only once. Overall study results and limits: The majority of CMV-associated TCR beta chains were reported as apparently HLA-restricted in a later analysis. About 87% or about 30% of the time was how often most TCR beta V segments were productive, according to an earlier analysis. Accurate prediction of most subjects' HLA-A and HLA-B alleles from TCR beta sequences was reported. Later work associated fewer than 20,000 TCR beta sequences with HLA alleles at 0.05 false discovery rate.

This clone was seen a few times. Its antigen is not identified. Germline V gives CDR1 SEHNR, CDR2 FQNEAQ (reference sequence). Trimming left V 5 bases short and J 7 bases short, with 11 bases between. This CDR3 spans 12 amino acids. Sample: PBMCs. The receptor comes from a man in his thirties or forties in good health and CMV-seropositive. The rearrangement links TRBV7-9 to TRBJ1-2; D remains ambiguous. CDR3 DNA sequence: TGTGCCAGCAGCCCACCGGGTGTTGGCTACACCTTC. As protein: CASSPPGVGYTF.